The T cell receptor beta chain described here comes from a study of OX40 agonist ivuxolimab in advanced cancers. Background on the whole study: Ivuxolimab, which targeted the costimulatory receptor OX40 (CD134), was an agonistic, fully human IgG2 monoclonal antibody. Partial responses were achieved by three dose-escalation patients, of whom one had hepatocellular carcinoma and two had cutaneous melanoma. Intravenous ivuxolimab was administered to patients every 2 weeks at six dose levels: 0.01, 0.1, 0.3, 1.5, 3 and 10 mg/kg. The dose-escalation cohort was 82.7% male with a mean age of about 60 years, ranging from roughly 20 to 85. Patients were allowed to have had prior anti-PD-1, anti-PD-L1 or anti-CTLA-4 therapy, and approximately 43% of the dose-escalation patients had previously received checkpoint inhibitors. The point of sequencing TCRbeta in the periphery was to test whether ivuxolimab changed TCR sequence diversity and drove clonal T-cell expansion. Of the approximately 50 patients in dose escalation, about 20 had hepatocellular carcinoma, roughly 15 had melanoma, 9 had renal cell carcinoma and 9 had head and neck cancer. The paper reports the monotherapy dose-escalation portion (N of about 54 patients) of the phase I ivuxolimab trial. Results and caveats for the whole study, not just this receptor: The antigen specificity of the peripheral T cells that underwent clonal expansion was not determined. After ivuxolimab, expanded clones were on average more numerous among CD8+ T cells than among CD4+ T cells. At doses of 0.1 to 3.0 mg/kg, clonal expansion of both CD4+ and CD8+ T cells in blood was seen between baseline and week 6. In partial responders in the 0.1-3.0 mg/kg groups, normalized peripheral clonal expansion was found to be among the lowest, especially among CD8+ T cells. Low levels of normalized T-cell clonal expansion were also seen in some patients who did not respond.

To sequence the TCRbeta CDR3 region, genomic DNA was isolated from the sorted cells. TCRbeta CDR3 regions were sequenced using the immunoSEQ Assay. TCRdb stores this immuneACCESS table with in-frame sequences only. Part of the clones is absent; in the studies checked, under half of the shortfall reflects unresolved V genes, and no reason is known for the rest. For this sample there are about 83,000 clones; about 90% appear just once. The ten largest clones represent roughly 8.4% of the sample. As to this clone: The antigen this receptor binds is unknown. Qualities for individual bases were not recorded, and no much larger clone is one base off.

The trial excluded patients who had a history of autoimmune disease or were on systemic immunosuppression. Peripheral blood for TCR sequencing was drawn from every dose cohort at baseline, at cycle 4 day 1 and at cycle 7 day 1. Samples were obtained from an open-label, multicenter, first-in-human phase I dose-escalation trial of ivuxolimab. Adults with locally advanced or metastatic head and neck squamous cell, hepatocellular, melanoma or renal cell carcinoma were enrolled in the trial. Before TCR sequencing, CD4+ T cells and CD8+ T cells from peripheral blood were sorted into separate populations. Looking up the germline V gene yields CDR1 SGHDN and CDR2 FVKESK. Measured from the cysteine to the phenylalanine, the CDR3 is 15 residues long. Only CDR3 DNA remains: 45 bases, in frame from the first base. From V the trimming removes 1 base and from J it removes 11 bases, while the gene matches leave 12 bases of the junction unaccounted for.

Recombination linked TRBV14 to TRBJ1-1; 8 nucleotides in the junction match TRBD1. This clonotype was obtained from an adult with an advanced solid tumor such as melanoma, head and neck, liver or kidney cancer. Here the sequenced sample was CD4+ or CD8+ T cells sorted from blood, taken in a trial of the OX40 agonist ivuxolimab. The DNA sequence reads TGTGCCAGCAGCCAAGCCTGGGGCAGGGGGCTGGAGGCTTTCTTT. Translated, it reads CASSQAWGRGLEAFF.